This TCR beta chain stems from a study of tumor and adjacent non-tumor tissue in lung cancer. In the study overall: Histology: under 15 adenocarcinoma, a couple of squamous cell carcinoma, 1 small cell lung cancer. Samples averaged roughly 4 million productive TCRbeta reads each.

A modified ARM-PCR protocol with three rounds of nested PCR amplified TCRbeta. TCRdb passed the multiplex PCR reads through MiXCR, listing each CDR3 protein once. The sample contains fewer than 85,000 distinct CDR3 sequences, under 80% of which appear only once. CDR1 is MNHNS, CDR2 SASEGT, per germline. The CDR3 has 16 residues. This sample's RNA came from whole unsorted tissue. This clonotype was seen just once. Germline is not matched at one junction end, which may reflect a read error. The clonotype was recovered from a woman between 50 and 59 years old with non-small cell lung cancer. Sequenced: lung tumor tissue. This rearrangement joins TRBV6-1 to TRBJ2-3; TRBD2 matches at 11 bases. CDR3 DNA sequence: TGTGTCAGCAGTGGGACCTTAGCGGGAGGGCGCATTACGCAGTATTTT. Translation gives CVSSGTLAGGRITQYF.